This T cell receptor beta chain was identified during a study of read filtering for tumor transcriptome and immune sequencing. Study at large: Patients were 17 male and 13 to 15 female, mean age approximately 60 years, range roughly 47 to 85. Transcriptome libraries were built from DNase-treated RNA.

Trimming stripped 2 bases from V and 7 bases from J, with 9 bases between. The CDR3 has 11 amino acids. Germline lookup yields CDR1 DFQATT and CDR2 SNEGSKA (reference sequence). There are many counts of this clonotype. The library was built from 400 ng RNA with molecular barcoded adaptors for alpha/delta and beta/gamma chains. TCRdb re-called the reads through MiXCR, storing one row per CDR3 protein. The top ten hold roughly 11% of the sample, which has 100,000 to 150,000 distinct CDR3 sequences, approximately 13% seen once. The source material was a population of CD138-negative cells sorted from bone marrow. The gene calls are TRBV20-1 and TRBJ2-7, with D unclear. The source of this sequence is a donor at least 40 years old with multiple myeloma. CDR3 sequence reads: CSARYSREQYF. The CDR3 DNA is TGCAGTGCTAGATACTCCCGGGAGCAGTACTTC.